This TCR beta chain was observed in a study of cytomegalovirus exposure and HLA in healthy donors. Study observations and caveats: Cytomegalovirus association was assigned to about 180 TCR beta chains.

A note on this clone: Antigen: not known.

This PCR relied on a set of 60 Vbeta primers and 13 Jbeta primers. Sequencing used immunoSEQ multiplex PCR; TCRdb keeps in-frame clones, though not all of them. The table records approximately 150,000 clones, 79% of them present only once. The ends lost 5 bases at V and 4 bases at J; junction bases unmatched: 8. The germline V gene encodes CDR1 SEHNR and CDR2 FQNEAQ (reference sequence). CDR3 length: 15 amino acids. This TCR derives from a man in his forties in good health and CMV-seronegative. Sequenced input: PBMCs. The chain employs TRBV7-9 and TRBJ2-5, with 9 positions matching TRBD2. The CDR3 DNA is TGTGCCAGCAGCCAAGACCTAGCGGGACCAGAGACCCAGTACTTC. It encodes CASSQDLAGPETQYF.